This T cell receptor (beta chain) derives from a study of cytomegalovirus exposure and HLA in healthy donors. Points from the study as a whole: Overall, some 160 TCR beta chains were annotated as cytomegalovirus-associated. Most of the CMV-associated TCR beta chains (in a later analysis) appeared to be HLA-restricted. It was taken for granted in presence/absence analyses that sequencing depth across donors was roughly uniform.

PCR amplification relied on 60 Vbeta primers (plus 13 Jbeta primers). Generated by immunoSEQ multiplex PCR, the TCRdb table keeps only in-frame clones and is missing some. The sample comprises around 250,000 clones, around 81% of which are singletons, and approximately 8.4% rests with the top ten. As for this clone: The antigen is unknown.

Germline V CDR1 and CDR2: LNHDA, SQIVND (reference sequence). CDR3 length equals 15 residues. The V gene lost 3 bases and the J gene lost 8 bases, with 19 bases spanning the gap. The TCR was taken from a woman in her fifties or sixties in good health and CMV-seropositive. Material for sequencing was PBMCs. V is TRBV19 and J is TRBJ1-1; D may be TRBD1 (5 bases). CDR3 residues: CASSIMAGRTGEAFF. The CDR3 DNA follows: TGTGCCAGTAGTATCATGGCAGGGAGGACCGGGGAAGCTTTCTTT.